The 24 T cell receptor beta chains below all came from one sample that was sequenced in a study of cytomegalovirus exposure and HLA in healthy donors. The study ran its PCR with 60 Vbeta and 13 Jbeta primers. Measured with immunoSEQ multiplex PCR; TCRdb has only the in-frame clones, and not every one. The data hold under 200,000 clones, with around 75% observed a single time. Sample: PBMCs. These receptor sequences come from a woman in her twenties or thirties in good health and CMV-seronegative.

Comment on this clone: Additional DNA sequences in this sample encode the identical CDR3. This sequence joins TRBV9 and TRBJ1-2, with D unresolved. CDR3 length equals 14 residues. Germline lookup yields CDR1 SGDLS and CDR2 YYNGEE. Between the trimmed V and J ends, which lost 3 bases and 5 bases, there was a span of 14 bases. Here the CDR3 reads CASSGPGRRYGYTF. CDR3 sequence (DNA): TGTGCCAGCAGCGGCCCTGGGAGAAGATATGGCTACACCTTC. The full variable domain, completed using reference TRBV9 and TRBJ1-2, is DSGVTQTPKHLITATGQRVTLRCSPRSGDLSVYWYQQSLDQGLQFLIQYYNGEERAKGNILERFSAQQFPDLHSELNLSSLELGDSALYFCASSGPGRRYGYTFGSGTRLTVV.

This clone showed up just a few times. The rearrangement joins TRBV7-2 to TRBJ1-5, with 7 nucleotides matching TRBD1. V lost 5 bases and J lost 2; bases outside the gene matches: 12. The CDR3 totals 17 residues. Germline CDR1 SGHTA, CDR2 FQGNSA. CDR3 loop: CASSHRTGFVGNQPQHF. The CDR3 DNA sequence: TGTGCCAGCAGCCACCGGACAGGCTTTGTCGGCAATCAGCCCCAGCATTTT.

This chain joins TRBV10-2 and TRBJ1-1, with 8 bases that match TRBD1. CDR3 length equals 15 residues. The germline gives CDR1 WSHSY, CDR2 SAAADI. V trimming: 6 bases; J trimming: 1 base; junction bases outside the gene matches: 7. CDR3 nucleotide sequence: TGCGCCAGCAGACCTCAGGGACAGGCGAACACTGAAGCTTTCTTT. It translates to CASRPQGQANTEAFF.

This chain uses TRBV7-9 with TRBJ2-1; 9 bases align to TRBD2. The V gene end was trimmed by 2 bases and the J gene end by 8 bases; junction bases not matched to a gene: 13. Germline V lookup: CDR1 SEHNR, CDR2 FQNEAQ (reference sequence). CDR3 length equals 17 residues. CDR3 sequence (DNA): TGTGCCAGCAGCTTATTAACTAGCGGGCACCCCGGGCATGAGCAGTTCTTC. Its protein product is CASSLLTSGHPGHEQFF.

J is TRBJ1-5 and V is TRBV4-1; D call uncertain. Germline values: CDR1 MGHRA, CDR2 YSYEKL. The CDR3 extends over 16 amino acids. The V gene lost 1 base and the J gene lost 7 bases, with 17 bases spanning the gap. CDR3 in DNA: TGCGCCAGCAGCCAAGGTTTAAGAGACATTGGGCAGCCCCAGCATTTT. Translating it yields CASSQGLRDIGQPQHF.

V usage is TRBV7-2 and J usage is TRBJ1-4; D gene ambiguous. V was clipped by 0 bases and J by 2 bases, with 10 bases between them. CDR1 and CDR2 (germline): SGHTA, FQGNSA. The CDR3 covers 16 residues. The CDR3 spells CASSLARSPTNEKLFF. The CDR3 DNA follows: TGTGCCAGCAGCTTAGCGCGGAGTCCTACTAATGAAAAACTGTTTTTT.

The chain joins TRBV5-1 to TRBJ2-7, with 10 bases identical to TRBD2. The CDR3 runs to 14 residues. Trimming removed 5 bases from V and 7 bases from J; junction bases left unmatched: 9. CDR1 SGHRS and CDR2 YFSETQ come from the germline V gene. CDR3 loop: CASSGLAGAGEQYF. CDR3 nucleotide sequence: TGCGCCAGCAGTGGGCTAGCGGGGGCGGGAGAGCAGTACTTC.

This sequence joins TRBV19 and TRBJ2-5, with D perhaps TRBD1 (7 bases). The J call may be incorrect, as the DNA end agrees better with TRBJ2-7. The CDR3 covers 15 residues. CDR1 and CDR2 from the germline V gene are LNHDA and SQIVND (reference sequence). CDR3 residues: CASSLSRGASYEQYF. As DNA, the CDR3 is TGTGCCAGTAGTCTATCCAGGGGGGCAAGCTACGAGCAGTACTTC.

This clone has a single count. The V gene is TRBV5-6, the J gene TRBJ2-7; TRBD1 matches at 8 bases. Germline V CDR1 and CDR2: SGHDT, YYEEEE. CDR3 length: 15 residues. V lost 3 bases and J lost 3; bases outside the gene matches: 8. CDR3 nucleotide sequence: TGTGCCAGCAGCTCCGACAGGGGCGGGTTCTACGAGCAGTACTTC. Amino acid sequence: CASSSDRGGFYEQYF.

This chain connects TRBV19 to TRBJ2-7, with a tentative D call TRBD2 (5 bases). Germline V gene lookup returns CDR1 LNHDA and CDR2 SQIVND (reference sequence). This CDR3 has 13 amino acids. Trimming stripped 5 bases from V and 6 bases from J, with 14 bases between. This CDR3 is CASSLFSSSEQYF. CDR3 nucleotides: TGTGCCAGTAGTCTCTTTTCTAGCAGCGAGCAGTACTTC.

The chain has TRBV7-8 and TRBJ2-1; tentatively, D is TRBD2 (6 bases). Germline CDR1 reads SGHVS; CDR2 reads FQNEAQ. V was trimmed by 5 bases and J by 3 bases, leaving 14 bases between them. This CDR3 is built from 15 residues. The CDR3 DNA is TGTGCCAGCAGCCCACACCTCGGGAGCTACAATGAGCAGTTCTTC. It codes for CASSPHLGSYNEQFF.

The chain employs TRBV5-4 and TRBJ2-7; D unclear. In germline, CDR1 is SGHNT, CDR2 YYREEE (reference sequence). V was trimmed by 0 bases and J by 2 bases, leaving 9 bases between them. This CDR3 has 14 amino acids. The CDR3: CASSLDPRAYEQYF. The CDR3 DNA follows: TGTGCCAGCAGCTTGGATCCCCGCGCCTACGAGCAGTACTTC. The entire variable domain, with the rest obtained from reference TRBV5-4 and TRBJ2-7, is as follows: ETGVTQSPTHLIKTRGQQVTLRCSSQSGHNTVSWYQQALGQGPQFIFQYYREEENGRGNFPPRFSGLQFPNYSSELNVNALELDDSALYLCASSLDPRAYEQYFGPGTRLTVT.

This chain uses TRBV19 with TRBJ1-1; 8 nucleotides line up with TRBD1. In germline, CDR1 is LNHDA, CDR2 SQIVND (reference sequence). With V trimmed by 11 bases and J by 3 bases, 8 bases remained unmatched. CDR3 length equals 13 residues. The CDR3 nucleotides are TGTGCCTCAACAGGGGGAAGGTACACTGAAGCTTTCTTT. It codes for CASTGGRYTEAFF.

V is TRBV4-1 and J is TRBJ2-7; D call uncertain. The CDR3 covers 13 residues. Trimming left V 1 base short and J 1 base short, with 5 bases between. Germline CDR1 and CDR2: MGHRA and YSYEKL. Written as DNA, the CDR3 is TGCGCCAGCAGCCAAGTAGCATCCTACGAGCAGTACTTC. It codes for CASSQVASYEQYF.

This clone appeared once. The rearrangement joins TRBV2 to TRBJ1-1; D is uncertain. The ends were cut back, 6 bases at V and 4 bases at J, with 18 bases in the middle. The CDR3 has 15 amino acids. Germline values: CDR1 SNHLY, CDR2 FYNNEI. This CDR3 is CASSPHTPSPTEAFF. The CDR3 DNA follows: TGTGCCAGCAGCCCCCATACACCCTCCCCCACTGAAGCTTTCTTT.

The gene calls are TRBV29-1 and TRBJ2-1; 8 bases align to TRBD2. V lost 6 bases to trimming and J lost 3 bases; unmatched junction nucleotides: 7. The length of the CDR3 is 14 residues. CDR1 and CDR2 (germline): SQVTM, ANQGSEA. The CDR3 DNA reads TGCAGCGTCTGGGGGGGGACTAGCTACAATGAGCAGTTCTTC. It is translated as CSVWGGTSYNEQFF.

The genes are TRBV4-2 and TRBJ2-2, with D possibly matching TRBD2 (5 bases). Trimming pared 2 bases from V and 1 base from J, leaving 11 bases between. Per germline, CDR1 LGHNA and CDR2 YNFKEQ. CDR3 size: 16 residues. The CDR3 is CASSQWEWGNTGELFF. The CDR3 DNA follows: TGTGCCAGCAGCCAATGGGAGTGGGGGAACACCGGGGAGCTGTTTTTT.

The gene calls are TRBV5-4 and TRBJ2-1; D gene unclear. Trimming pared 0 bases from V and 8 bases from J, leaving 3 bases between. Germline V gene sequence: CDR1 SGHNT, CDR2 YYREEE (reference sequence). This CDR3 is 11 amino acids long. CDR3 region: CASSLVDEQFF. The CDR3 DNA reads TGTGCCAGCAGCTTGGTCGATGAGCAGTTCTTC.

The sample holds a few counts of this clone. The V and J genes are TRBV30 and TRBJ2-1; maybe TRBD1 (6 bases). Germline CDR1 is GTSNPN and CDR2 is SVGIG (reference sequence). The CDR3 extends over 16 amino acids. The V end was cut by 6 bases, the J end by 6 bases, with 24 bases between. DNA for the CDR3: TGTGCCTGCACTAGGGGGTTGGCAGGGTTTGCCAATGAGCAGTTCTTC. This translates into CACTRGLAGFANEQFF.

This clone was observed a few times. Other DNA sequences in the sample encode the same CDR3. The chain employs TRBV6-5 and TRBJ1-1; D is uncertain. The CDR3 loop spans 13 amino acids. V lost 2 bases, J lost 2 bases, and 6 bases lay in between. Germline assignment: CDR1 MNHEY and CDR2 SVGAGI. CDR3 amino acids: CASSYEGNTEAFF. The CDR3, as DNA: TGTGCCAGCAGTTACGAGGGCAACACTGAAGCTTTCTTT.

This rearrangement joins TRBV11-2 to TRBJ2-1; TRBD2 is a possible D gene (5 bases). The V end was cut by 3 bases, the J end by 7 bases, with 13 bases between. Germline CDR1 and CDR2: SGHAT and FQNNGV. The CDR3 loop spans 14 amino acids. The CDR3 region is CASSLTPGVNEQFF. CDR3 nucleotides: TGTGCCAGCAGCTTGACTCCCGGGGTTAATGAGCAGTTCTTC. Drawing the rest from reference TRBV11-2 and TRBJ2-1, the complete variable domain is EAGVAQSPRYKIIEKRQSVAFWCNPISGHATLYWYQQILGQGPKLLIQFQNNGVVDDSQLPKDRFSAERLKGVDSTLKIQPAKLEDSAVYLCASSLTPGVNEQFFGPGTRLTVL.

The chain joins TRBV7-3 to TRBJ2-3; 7 bases are shared with TRBD2. The CDR3 sequence is 14 residues long. J gave up 2 bases and V 3 bases, and 2 bases lay outside the gene matches. Germline V gene lookup returns CDR1 SGHTA and CDR2 FQGTGA. CDR3 region: CASSFAGDTDTQYF. CDR3 in DNA: TGTGCCAGCAGCTTCGCGGGAGACACAGATACGCAGTATTTT.

This clone has just a few counts. The chain links TRBV7-8 to TRBJ2-1; 14 bases are a match to TRBD2. V trimming: 0 bases; J trimming: 6 bases; junction bases outside the gene matches: 7. The length of the CDR3 is 18 residues. Per the germline V gene, CDR1 is SGHVS and CDR2 is FQNEAQ. The CDR3 spells CASSLARRLAGGRNEQFF. DNA of the CDR3: TGTGCCAGCAGCTTAGCGCGGAGACTAGCGGGGGGGCGCAATGAGCAGTTCTTC.

The V call is TRBV4-1, the J call TRBJ2-5; weak D call: TRBD2 (5 bases). This CDR3 comprises 17 residues. Between the trimmed V and J ends, which lost 0 bases and 0 bases, there was a span of 14 bases. CDR1 and CDR2 from the germline V gene are MGHRA and YSYEKL. CDR3 residues: CASSQDRPGSYQETQYF. DNA of the CDR3: TGCGCCAGCAGCCAAGATCGACCGGGGTCATACCAAGAGACCCAGTACTTC.